This TCR beta chain was observed in a study of molecular identifiers for immune sequencing clone quantification. Broader study findings: Highly expanded clone sizes could be underestimated by identical TCR molecules sharing a barcode.

Naive CD8 library inputs spanned about 17,000 to 1,100,000 sorted cells and 10%, 30% or 50% RNA. Naive CD8 T cells were FACS-sorted by CD8+CD4-CCR7+CD45RA+ markers. The authors built bulk TCR libraries by previously described methods with listed TCR primers. TCRdb independently ran MiXCR on the PCR reads; one entry per CDR3 protein. The sample contains over 550,000 distinct CDR3 sequences, 25% of which appear only once. A note on this clonotype: Its target is not known.

Sequenced: naive CD8+ T cells from blood, with Jurkat cell RNA spiked in. Subset given: FACS-sorted CD8+CD4-CCR7+CD45RA+ naive T cells. The TCR sequence derives from a human donor in good health. Some libraries in this study had Jurkat cell RNA spiked in.

CDR3 sequence reads: CASSSPPGGTGETQYF. In DNA, the CDR3 is TGTGCCAGCAGCTCGCCCCCGGGGGGGACGGGAGAGACCCAGTACTTC. V usage is TRBV7-9 and J usage is TRBJ2-5; TRBD2 agrees at 8 bases. Losses at the gene ends were 4 bases for V and 4 bases for J; bases not matched to a gene: 11. CDR3 length: 16 residues. The germline CDR1 and CDR2 sequences are SEHNR and FQNEAQ (reference sequence).